One T cell receptor beta chain is described in this entry. A much larger clone sits a single nucleotide away, making a read error possible. The data were taken from a study of blood T cells in healthy people across ages. V was shortened by 2 bases and J by 7 bases, with 15 bases between the two germline ends. This CDR3 spans 14 amino acids. CDR1 SEHNR and CDR2 FQNEAQ come from the germline V gene (reference sequence). A J-beta primer mix and a sample-barcoded 5' primer were used in a second PCR of roughly 6 to 11 cycles. Via MiXCR, TCRdb re-called the 5' RACE reads, giving one row per CDR3 protein. The table includes more than 800,000 distinct CDR3 sequences, around 30% detected once.

Source material: blood. V gene TRBV7-9 combines with J gene TRBJ2-7; D is unresolved. This clonotype was sampled from a woman older than 75 in good health. The CDR3 nucleotides read TGTGCCAGCAGCTTAACTCCCTTAATGGATGAGCAGTACTTC. Its protein product is CASSLTPLMDEQYF.